A selection of T cell receptor delta chains follows, all from one sample in a study of gamma-delta chains in newborns, infants, children. TCRdb re-called clones from the reads via CATT. Among around 9,700 delta-chain clones listed, roughly 20% were seen once. The sample comprised blood. The receptors were gathered from a child who was a newborn, infant or young child, either healthy, febrile or measles-vaccinated (not recorded which). The CDR3 runs from the conserved cysteine through the conserved F or W. A D gene is named only where the DNA matches it firmly. Only part of the rows carry a size: once, few, many, or a class if the clone is expanded.

>TRDJ1|few|TRDV1|TRDD3
TGTGCTCTTGGGGAACGGCGCACCTTCCTACTGGGGGATACGACCGATAAACTCATCTTT
CALGERRTFLLGDTTDKLIF
>TRDJ1|.|TRDV2|TRDD3
TGTGCCTGTGACCCCGTTCCCGGTACTGGGGGATACGCCTACACCGATAAACTCATCTTT
CACDPVPGTGGYAYTDKLIF
>TRDJ1|.|TRDV2|TRDD3
TGTGCCTGTGACGACCTGGGGGATACAGGCACCGATAAACTCATCTTT
CACDDLGDTGTDKLIF
>TRDJ1|.|TRDV1|.
TGTGCTCTTGGGATAAAGAGAGGGGCGTGGGGATTGTACACCGATAAACTCATCTTT
CALGIKRGAWGLYTDKLIF
>TRDJ3|few|TRDV2|.
TGTGCCTGTGACACTGGATATCGGAGCTCCTGGGACACCCGACAGATGTTTTTC
CACDTGYRSSWDTRQMFF
>TRDJ1|.|TRDV2|TRDD3
TGTGCCTGTGACACCGTACTGGGGAAACAAATGGGGATACACACCGATAAACTCATCTTT
CACDTVLGKQMGIHTDKLIF
>TRDJ1|.|TRDV1|TRDD3
TGTGCTCTTGGGGAAGGTAGGATATTCGGGAACCTACTTGGGCTACTGGGGACTGTTACCGATAAAATCATCTTT
CALGEGRIFGNLLGLLGTVTDKIIF
>TRDJ1|few|TRDV2|TRDD3
TGTGCCTGTGACCTACTGGGGGATACTGACACCGATAAACTCATCTTT
CACDLLGDTDTDKLIF
>TRDJ3|.|TRDV2|TRDD3
TGTGCCTGTGACGAAGGGGGATACGCGTCATGGGACACCCGACAGATGTTTTTC
CACDEGGYASWDTRQMFF
>TRDJ1|.|TRDV2|.
TGTGCCTGTGACACCGGCGGATGGGGCACCGATAAACTCATCTTT
CACDTGGWGTDKLIF
>TRDJ1|few|TRDV2|TRDD3
TGTGCCTGTGACACCCTTTCCCAACTGGGGGATACTCCGCCCGATAAACTCATCTTT
CACDTLSQLGDTPPDKLIF
>TRDJ1|few|TRDV1|TRDD3
TGTGCTCTTGGGGCGCCCGCTGGGGGTGCCTTTGCATACACCGATAAACTCATCTTT
CALGAPAGGAFAYTDKLIF
>TRDJ1|few|TRDV2|.
TGTGCCTGTGACACGGCCGTAAAGGTAGGGGATCCGTACACCGATAAACTCATCTTT
CACDTAVKVGDPYTDKLIF
>TRDJ1|.|TRDV2|TRDD3
TGTGCCTGTGACACCGTCGGACTGGGGGACCCCCCCGATAAACTCATCTTT
CACDTVGLGDPPDKLIF
>TRDJ1|.|TRDV2|TRDD3
TGTGCCTGTGACACCGTTCTGGGGATACGCGCAATTCACTTCACCGATAAACTCATCTTT
CACDTVLGIRAIHFTDKLIF
>TRDJ1|.|TRDV2|.
TGTGCCTGTGACACCGTAGGGATGAACCCCGATAAACTCATCTTT
CACDTVGMNPDKLIF
>TRDJ1|medium-sized|TRDV2|TRDD3
TGTGCCTGTGACCTCCTTACCGTACTGGGGGAAAGTGCCGATAAACTCATCTTT
CACDLLTVLGESADKLIF
>TRDJ1|.|TRDV2|TRDD3
TGTGCCTGTGACACCTTAAAGGGGGATAAAAACGATACACTCATCTTT
CACDTLKGDKNDTLIF
>TRDJ1|few|TRDV1|TRDD3
TGTGCTCTTGGGGATATGCCTGTACTGGGGGATACGGCCGATAAACTCATCTTT
CALGDMPVLGDTADKLIF
>TRDJ1|.|TRDV2|TRDD3
TGTGCCTGTGACCCAGTACTGGGGGACCTGTACACCGATAAACTCATCTTT
CACDPVLGDLYTDKLIF
>TRDJ3|medium-sized|TRDV2|TRDD3
TGTGCCTGTGACACTGGGGGATACAGGAGTTCCTGGGACACCCGACAGATGTTTTTC
CACDTGGYRSSWDTRQMFF
>TRDJ1|few|TRDV2|TRDD3
TGTGCCTGTGACACTATACTGGGGGATACGGTGTACACCGATAAACTCATCTTT
CACDTILGDTVYTDKLIF
>TRDJ1|.|TRDV2|.
TGTGCCTGTGACAGGATTCCCAGCGTAAGAGGGTACACCGATAAACTCATCTTT
CACDRIPSVRGYTDKLIF
>TRDJ1|.|TRDV2|.
TGTGCCTGTGATACAAGCCAGAGGAGGGGGGCCAAGTCCGAGGCCGATAAACTCATCTTT
CACDTSQRRGAKSEADKLIF
>TRDJ3|.|TRDV2|.
TGTGCCTGTGACACCGTAAGGGACTTGACAGGGCGCTCCTGGGACACCCGACAGATGTTTTTC
CACDTVRDLTGRSWDTRQMFF
>TRDJ3|few|TRDV2|TRDD3
TGTGCCTGTGACACCGTTTTTCTGGGGGATACGGTAAGCTCCTGGGACACCCGACAGATGTTTTTC
CACDTVFLGDTVSSWDTRQMFF